A selection of T cell receptor beta chains follows, all from one sample in a study of cytotoxic CD8 clonotypes in ibrutinib-treated CLL. The method was immunoSEQ multiplex PCR; TCRdb's version includes in-frame clones alone and lacks a portion of them. The table has around 310,000 clones, roughly 80% seen once; the top ten hold 5.5% to 8%. The specimen comprised PBMCs, sampled before ibrutinib treatment. The receptor source for this set is a human donor with chronic lymphocytic leukemia. The CDR3 runs from the conserved cysteine through the conserved F or W. Fields, in order: V gene, CDR3 protein.

>TRBV28
CASSLRGPIYNEQFF
>TRBV11-2
CASSLGRYTEAFF
>TRBV5-4
CASSGPGLAGGPQETQYF
>TRBV9
CASSVLPVDEQFF
>TRBV10-3
CAIRGRIDREPYEQYF
>TRBV28
CASSVVPYEQYF
>TRBV29-1
CSVAEGGTNEKLFF
>TRBV5-1
CASSAGATQETQYF
>TRBV10-1
CASRRDRGGTQYF
>TRBV28
CASGGQRTGELFF
>TRBV4-1
CASSQTPSKQQYF
>TRBV21-1
CASPPGGDRAYNEQFF
>TRBV5-6
CASSNIGGAHEQYF
>TRBV29-1
CSGYRSGETQYF
>TRBV20-1
CSARWGTEAFF